The 24 T cell receptor beta chains below come from one sample, sequenced in a study of T cells in women clearing cervical HPV infection. The protocol was immunoSEQ multiplex PCR, while the TCRdb copy is restricted to in-frame clones and leaves out a portion. The sample yields about 22,000 clones, of which the top ten take up about 12%. What was sequenced was blood buffy coat. The origin of the receptors is a woman aged 18-69 years with a cervical HPV16 infection that either progressed to CIN3+ or cleared (not recorded which).

As for this clone: The read comes to an end 3 residues before the CDR3 does, leaving the germline J gene to fill in the end. This rearrangement joins TRBV6-2 or TRBV6-3 to TRBJ1-2, with D unclear. Germline V gene data show CDR1 as MNHEY and CDR2 as SVGEGT. This CDR3 comprises 12 residues. The CDR3 sequence is CASSYPHDTYTF. CDR3 bases read: TGTGCCAGCAGTTACCCCCATGACACC.

As regards this clone: Read data end 3 residues before the CDR3 end; the end is taken from the germline J gene. This chain uses TRBV5-1 with TRBJ1-4; the match to TRBD1 covers 8 bases. This CDR3 contains 14 residues. Looked up from germline, CDR1 is SGHRS and CDR2 is YFSETQ. CDR3 DNA, as far as it was read: TGCGCCAGCAGACAGGGACAGGTTAATTCACCA. It specifies CASRQGQVNSP. The entire CDR3 protein is CASRQGQVNSPLFF.

Turning to this clone: The CDR3 end lies 3 residues beyond the end of the read and is filled in from the germline J gene. This chain joins TRBV5-1 and TRBJ2-1; maybe TRBD1 (6 bases). Between the trimmed V and J ends, which lost 2 bases and 6 bases, there was a span of 18 bases. Germline assignment: CDR1 SGHRS and CDR2 YFSETQ. There are 16 residues in the CDR3. CDR3 DNA (partial): TGCGCCAGCAGCTTACAGGGATCCTTAGGGACCAATGAG. It is translated as CASSLQGSLGTNE. The whole CDR3 reads CASSLQGSLGTNEQFF.

Note on this clone: The read gets to within 3 residues of the CDR3 end, and the germline J gene fills in the rest. The rearrangement joins TRBV7-3 to TRBJ1-3, with TRBD1 identical over 9 bases. The CDR3 covers 13 residues. CDR1 is SGHTA and CDR2 is FQGTGA in the germline V gene. Trimming at V came to 5 bases and at J to 9 bases, leaving 5 bases not matched to a gene. The part of the CDR3 DNA that was read is TGTGCCAGCAGCCAGGACAGGGGCGCCACC. Protein sequence: CASSQDRGAT. From start to end, the CDR3 is CASSQDRGATIYF.

Points on this clone: The sequence runs out 3 residues before the end of the CDR3; the remainder is reconstructed from the germline J gene. The V gene is TRBV7-8, the J gene TRBJ2-7; perhaps TRBD1 as D (5 bases). The CDR3 runs to 14 residues. CDR1 is SGHVS, CDR2 FQNEAQ, per germline. V was cut by 5 bases and J by 3 bases, with 14 bases left in between. Partial CDR3 DNA: TGTGCCAGCAGCGTTCGACCAGGGCACTACGAG. This codes for CASSVRPGHYE. The CDR3 as a whole reads CASSVRPGHYEQYF.

Turning to this clone: An end of the junction does not agree with germline; a read error may underlie this. From the germline J gene comes the end of the CDR3, since the read stops 3 residues before it. The chain combines TRBV4-2 with TRBJ2-7; 9 bases fit TRBD1. The germline V gene has CDR1 LGHNA and CDR2 YNFKEQ. The CDR3 has 15 amino acids. CDR3 DNA (partial): TGCGCCAGCAGCCCCCAGGACAGGGGTCCCTACGAG. Translating it yields CASSPQDRGPYE. The complete CDR3 sequence is CASSPQDRGPYEQYF.

The CDR3 bases that were read are TGCAGTGCTAGGGAGGTACAGGAAAAA. This translates into CSAREVQEK. The full CDR3 is CSAREVQEKLFF. The genes are TRBV20-1 and TRBJ1-4; D is undetermined. The CDR3 extends 3 residues past the end of the read, so its final part is completed from the germline J gene. The CDR3 length is 12 residues. Per germline, CDR1 DFQATT and CDR2 SNEGSKA (reference sequence). V was trimmed by 3 bases and J by 8 bases, leaving 10 bases between them.

In the case of this clone: The read ends 3 residues shy of where the CDR3 ends; the end is completed using the germline J gene. The V call is TRBV30, the J call TRBJ1-2, with 9 bases lining up with TRBD1. Germline CDR1 and CDR2: GTSNPN and SVGIG (reference sequence). The length of the CDR3 is 13 residues. CDR3 loop: CAWSATGGSDYTF. CDR3 DNA (partial): TGTGCCTGGAGCGCGACAGGGGGTAGCGAC.

The sequenced part of the CDR3 DNA is TGTGCCAGCAGTGGGCTTCCGGGAGGGGGCACAGATACG. This translates into CASSGLPGGGTDT. The CDR3, in full, reads CASSGLPGGGTDTQYF. This chain links TRBV6-1 with TRBJ2-3; 8 positions match TRBD2. The CDR3 end falls 3 residues outside the read, so it is completed with the germline J gene. The V gene end was trimmed by 4 bases and the J gene end by 1 base; junction bases not matched to a gene: 7. The CDR3 spans 16 residues. Per germline, CDR1 MNHNS and CDR2 SASEGT.

A word on this clone: The read ends 3 residues shy of where the CDR3 ends; the end is completed using the germline J gene. This sequence joins TRBV19 and TRBJ1-2; weak D call: TRBD1 (6 bases). This CDR3 is built from 14 residues. Germline V gene sequence: CDR1 LNHDA, CDR2 SQIVND (reference sequence). The CDR3 reads CASSGTGRKNIYTF. The CDR3 DNA, read in part, is TGTGCCAGTAGTGGAACAGGGAGAAAAAACATC. The variable domain in full, completed from reference TRBV19 and TRBJ1-2, reads DGGITQSPKYLFRKEGQNVTLSCEQNLNHDAMYWYRQDPGQGLRLIYYSQIVNDFQKGDIAEGYSVSREKKESFPLTVTSAQKNPTAFYLCASSGTGRKNIYTFGSGTRLTVV.

Concerning this clone itself: The CDR3 is cut off 3 residues early in the read; its end comes from the germline J gene. Other nucleotide sequences in the sample specify the same CDR3. The chain couples TRBV4-1 to TRBJ1-3, with D possibly matching TRBD1 (5 bases). The CDR3 consists of 16 residues. The V end was cut by 0 bases, the J end by 4 bases, with 13 bases between. In germline, CDR1 is MGHRA, CDR2 YSYEKL. Partial CDR3 DNA: TGCGCCAGCAGCCAAGATCACAGGACGTACGGAAACACC. The encoded protein is CASSQDHRTYGNT. The full CDR3 reads CASSQDHRTYGNTIYF.

Frequency places this clone as medium-sized. The DNA ends 3 residues before the CDR3 does, and the rest of the CDR3 is filled in from the germline J gene. V gene TRBV7-2 combines with J gene TRBJ2-7; 11 bases map to TRBD2. Germline CDR1 and CDR2: SGHTA and FQGNSA. J lost 3 bases, V lost 4 bases, and 5 bases had no gene match. CDR3 length equals 15 residues. The CDR3: CASSSGTSGFYEQYF. The part of the CDR3 DNA that was read is TGTGCCAGCAGCTCGGGGACTAGCGGATTCTACGAG. The whole variable domain, remainder taken from reference TRBV7-2 and TRBJ2-7, is GAGVSQSPSNKVTEKGKDVELRCDPISGHTALYWYRQSLGQGLEFLIYFQGNSAPDKSGLPSDRFSAERTGGSVSTLTIQRTQQEDSAVYLCASSSGTSGFYEQYFGPGTRLTVT.

The part of the CDR3 DNA that was read is TGCAGTGCTCCTCAGCGGGAGTGGGGCAATGAG. It translates to CSAPQREWGNE. The full CDR3 is CSAPQREWGNEQFF. The chain uses TRBV20-1 and TRBJ2-1; 8 bases are shared with TRBD2. The read finishes 3 residues shy of the CDR3 end, and the germline J gene is used to complete it. Per the germline V gene, CDR1 is DFQATT and CDR2 is SNEGSKA (reference sequence). The ends lost 5 bases at V and 6 bases at J; junction bases unmatched: 9. The CDR3 sequence is 14 residues long.

This clone is labeled medium-sized based on frequency. The read ends 3 residues shy of where the CDR3 ends; the end is completed using the germline J gene. The J gene is TRBJ2-6, the V gene TRBV10-3; D is unresolved. CDR3 length: 15 residues. Germline assignment: CDR1 ENHRY and CDR2 SYGVKD. V gave up 3 bases and J gave up 3 bases, with 9 bases separating them. CDR3 bases read: TGTGCCATCAGTGACTCATCACATGGGGCCAACGTC. It is translated as CAISDSSHGANV. In full, the CDR3 is CAISDSSHGANVLTF.

About this clone itself: The read terminates 3 residues before the CDR3 end, so the remaining end is supplied by the germline J gene. This chain uses TRBV5-1 with TRBJ2-2, with 7 nucleotides matching TRBD1. Germline V gives CDR1 SGHRS, CDR2 YFSETQ. CDR3 size: 18 residues. Partial CDR3 DNA: TGCGCCAGCAGCAGAGGACAGGTCCAACTCTCTGGGGCCAACGTG. Translation gives CASSRGQVQLSGANV. The whole CDR3 sequence is CASSRGQVQLSGANVLFF.

A remark on this clone: With the read ending 3 residues before the CDR3 end, the germline J gene is used to fill in that end. Other DNA sequences of this sample code for an identical CDR3. The genes are TRBV4-1 and TRBJ2-7, with D unclear. Trimming removed 4 bases at V and 0 bases at J, with 19 bases between. The CDR3 is 17 residues long. Per germline, CDR1 MGHRA and CDR2 YSYEKL. CDR3 sequence reads: CASSRSPSGVSSYEQYF. Incomplete CDR3 DNA: TGCGCCAGCAGCCGAAGCCCTAGTGGAGTAAGCTCCTACGAG.

Notes on this clone: The read ends 3 residues before the CDR3 terminus; that terminus is restored from the germline J gene. The chain combines TRBV5-1 with TRBJ2-7; TRBD1 matches at 10 bases. Germline values: CDR1 SGHRS, CDR2 YFSETQ. The CDR3 extends over 15 amino acids. The trim removed 2 bases at V and 5 bases at J, leaving 7 bases unmatched. This CDR3 reads CASSFLGQGRHEQYF. The DNA read from the CDR3 is TGCGCCAGCAGCTTCCTGGGACAGGGGCGGCACGAG. The variable domain in full, with the rest retrieved from reference TRBV5-1 and TRBJ2-7, is KAGVTQTPRYLIKTRGQQVTLSCSPISGHRSVSWYQQTPGQGLQFLFEYFSETQRNKGNFPGRFSGRQFSNSRSEMNVSTLELGDSALYLCASSFLGQGRHEQYFGPGTRLTVT.

Concerning this clone: The observed sequence ends 3 residues before the CDR3 terminus, with the missing tail filled in from the germline J gene. This chain connects TRBV28 to TRBJ2-3; no clear D. The CDR3 length is 16 residues. The V gene's germline CDR1 is MDHEN and CDR2 SYDVKM. Trimming stripped 7 bases from V and 0 bases from J, with 17 bases between. The sequenced CDR3 bases are TGTGCCAGCAACCCCCACGGTCTCACCAGCACAGATACG. Amino acids: CASNPHGLTSTDT. The whole CDR3 is CASNPHGLTSTDTQYF.

Comment on this clone: The read ends 3 residues before the CDR3 terminus; that terminus is restored from the germline J gene. This chain connects TRBV30 to TRBJ2-3; TRBD2 matches at 8 bases. The CDR3 runs 17 residues. CDR1 GTSNPN and CDR2 SVGIG come from the germline V gene (reference sequence). The V and J ends lost 1 base and 0 bases, in that order; junction bases with no gene match: 9. The CDR3 here is CAWSDLAGVFSTDTQYF. The DNA read from the CDR3 is TGTGCCTGGAGTGACCTAGCGGGCGTGTTTAGCACAGATACG.

A remark on this clone: The sequence runs out 3 residues before the end of the CDR3; the remainder is reconstructed from the germline J gene. The genes are TRBV29-1 and TRBJ1-2, with unresolved D. The CDR3 is 11 amino acids. Per the germline V gene, CDR1 is SQVTM and CDR2 is ANQGSEA. The sequenced CDR3 bases are TGCAGCGGGACTAGCAGCCACGAC. Its translation is CSGTSSHD. The CDR3, in full, reads CSGTSSHDYTF.

About this clone: The sequenced fragment ends 3 residues before the CDR3 boundary, so the rest is inferred from the germline J gene. The chain has TRBV5-1 and TRBJ2-3; TRBD1 agrees at 8 bases. In germline, CDR1 is SGHRS, CDR2 YFSETQ. There are 15 residues in the CDR3. The CDR3 bases that were read are TGCGCCAGCAGCGGGGGGACAGGACGGAGGGAGACG. It codes for CASSGGTGRRET. The whole CDR3 sequence reads CASSGGTGRRETQYF. Based on the CDR3 plus reference TRBV5-1 and TRBJ2-3, the full variable domain is KAGVTQTPRYLIKTRGQQVTLSCSPISGHRSVSWYQQTPGQGLQFLFEYFSETQRNKGNFPGRFSGRQFSNSRSEMNVSTLELGDSALYLCASSGGTGRRETQYFGPGTRLTVL.

According to its frequency, this clone is medium-sized (0.01 to 0.1%). The read comes to an end 3 residues before the CDR3 does, leaving the germline J gene to fill in the end. V and J are TRBV30 and TRBJ2-3; 10 nucleotides line up with TRBD2. CDR1 is GTSNPN, CDR2 SVGIG, per germline (reference sequence). J lost 8 bases, V lost 3 bases, and 5 bases had no gene match. The CDR3 sequence is 13 residues long. CDR3 bases read: TGTGCCTGGAGAAGCGGGGGGGCGGGTACG. Protein: CAWRSGGAGT. The entire CDR3 protein reads CAWRSGGAGTQYF. Together with reference TRBV30 and TRBJ2-3, the CDR3 gives the full variable domain: SQTIHQWPATLVQPVGSPLSLECTVEGTSNPNLYWYRQAAGRGLQLLFYSVGIGQISSEVPQNLSASRPQDRQFILSSKKLLLSDSGFYLCAWRSGGAGTQYFGPGTRLTVL.

Notes on this clone: The CDR3 end lies 3 residues beyond the end of the read and is filled in from the germline J gene. The chain links TRBV7-9 to TRBJ1-2; tentatively, D is TRBD1 (6 bases). The CDR3 has 15 amino acids. From germline, CDR1 is SEHNR and CDR2 FQNEAQ (reference sequence). Between the trimmed V and J ends, which lost 5 bases and 0 bases, there was a span of 13 bases. The DNA read from the CDR3 is TGTGCCAGCAGCACCCCGACAGGATCTAACTATGGC. Amino acids: CASSTPTGSNYG. The full CDR3 is CASSTPTGSNYGYTF. Combining the CDR3 with reference TRBV7-9 and TRBJ1-2 gives the whole variable domain DTGVSQNPRHKITKRGQNVTFRCDPISEHNRLYWYRQTLGQGPEFLTYFQNEAQLEKSRLLSDRFSAERPKGSFSTLEIQRTEQGDSAMYLCASSTPTGSNYGYTFGSGTRLTVV.

About this clone itself: The read is 3 residues too short to cover the CDR3 end, so that end is filled in from the germline J gene. This chain links TRBV2 with TRBJ1-5, with no clear D. The CDR3 covers 14 residues. The V end was cut by 7 bases, the J end by 0 bases, with 10 bases between. Germline lookup yields CDR1 SNHLY and CDR2 FYNNEI. This CDR3 reads CASTGVISNQPQHF. Incomplete CDR3 DNA: TGTGCCAGCACGGGTGTTATTAGCAATCAGCCC.